The present entry profiles one T cell receptor (beta chain) with its context. Its target is not known. The source of the sample is a study of T cell responses to AZD1222 COVID-19 vaccine. General study points: Across the whole spike, CD4 TCRs peaked at regions 160-218 and 743-854. There were mostly white British donors and more females than males, and clonal diversity was possibly underestimated.

Measured with immunoSEQ multiplex PCR; TCRdb has only the in-frame clones, and not every one. The data hold roughly 70,000 clones, with 75% to 85% observed a single time. The V end lost 3 bases, the J end lost 6 bases, and 15 bases lay between the germline ends. This CDR3 contains 15 residues. The germline V gene encodes CDR1 MRHNA and CDR2 SNTAGT. The chain is built from TRBV6-4 and TRBJ1-5; TRBD1 is a possible D gene (6 bases). The TCR originated in an adult in good health. The specimen comprised peripheral blood, sampled on day 0 of AZD1222 vaccination. The CDR3 bases are TGTGCCAGCAGTGAGGCCGGCAGGGGTTCTCAGCCCCAGCATTTT. Protein sequence: CASSEAGRGSQPQHF.